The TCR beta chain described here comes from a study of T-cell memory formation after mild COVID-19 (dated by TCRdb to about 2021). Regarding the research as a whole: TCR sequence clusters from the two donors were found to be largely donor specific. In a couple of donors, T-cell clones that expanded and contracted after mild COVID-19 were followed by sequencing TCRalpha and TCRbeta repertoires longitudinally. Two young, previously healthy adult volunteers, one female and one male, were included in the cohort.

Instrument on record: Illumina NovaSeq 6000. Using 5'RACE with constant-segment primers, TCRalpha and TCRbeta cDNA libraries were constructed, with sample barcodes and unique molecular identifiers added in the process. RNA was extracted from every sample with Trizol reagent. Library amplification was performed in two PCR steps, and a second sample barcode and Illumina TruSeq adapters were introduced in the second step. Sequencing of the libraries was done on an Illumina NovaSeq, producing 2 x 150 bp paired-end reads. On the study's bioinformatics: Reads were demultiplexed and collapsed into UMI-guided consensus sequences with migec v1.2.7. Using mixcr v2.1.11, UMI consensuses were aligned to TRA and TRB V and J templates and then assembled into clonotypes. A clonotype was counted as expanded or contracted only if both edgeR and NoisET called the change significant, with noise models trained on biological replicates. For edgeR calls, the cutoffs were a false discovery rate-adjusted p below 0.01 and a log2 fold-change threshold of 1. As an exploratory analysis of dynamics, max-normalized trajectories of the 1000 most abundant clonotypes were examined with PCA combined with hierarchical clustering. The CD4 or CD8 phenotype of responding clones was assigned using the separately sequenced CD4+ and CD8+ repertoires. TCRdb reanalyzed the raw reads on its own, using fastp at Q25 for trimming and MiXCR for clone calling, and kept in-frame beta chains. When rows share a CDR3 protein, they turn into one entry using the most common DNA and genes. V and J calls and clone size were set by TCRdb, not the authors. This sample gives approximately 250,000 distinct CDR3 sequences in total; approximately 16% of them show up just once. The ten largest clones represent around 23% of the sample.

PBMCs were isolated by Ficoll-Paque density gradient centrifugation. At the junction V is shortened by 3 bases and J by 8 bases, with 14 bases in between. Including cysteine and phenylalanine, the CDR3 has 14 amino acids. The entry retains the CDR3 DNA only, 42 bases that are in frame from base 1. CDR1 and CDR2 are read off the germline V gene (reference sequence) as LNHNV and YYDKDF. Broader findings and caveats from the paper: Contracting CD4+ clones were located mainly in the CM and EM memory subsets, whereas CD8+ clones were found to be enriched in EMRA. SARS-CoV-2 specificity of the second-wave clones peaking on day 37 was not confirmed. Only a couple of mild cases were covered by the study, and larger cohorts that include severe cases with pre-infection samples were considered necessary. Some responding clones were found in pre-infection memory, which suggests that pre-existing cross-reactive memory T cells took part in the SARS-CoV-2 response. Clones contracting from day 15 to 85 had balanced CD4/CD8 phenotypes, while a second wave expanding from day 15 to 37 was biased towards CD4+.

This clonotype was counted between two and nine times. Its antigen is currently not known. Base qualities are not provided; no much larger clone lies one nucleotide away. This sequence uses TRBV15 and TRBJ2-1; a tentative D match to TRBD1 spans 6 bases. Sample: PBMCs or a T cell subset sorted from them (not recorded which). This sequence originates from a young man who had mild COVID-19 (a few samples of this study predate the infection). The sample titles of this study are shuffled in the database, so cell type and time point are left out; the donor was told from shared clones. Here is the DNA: TGTGCCACCAGCAGGAGACAGGCCCCCCATGAGCAGTTCTTC. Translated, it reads CATSRRQAPHEQFF.